These 17 T cell receptor beta chains came from one sample sequenced in a study of blood T cell repertoires in COVID-19. Libraries were prepared by immunoSEQ multiplex PCR; TCRdb keeps only in-frame clonotypes and omits some of them. The sample yields roughly 200,000 clones, around 90% seen once. Sequencing was carried out using peripheral blood. Source of these receptors: a man aged 50-59 years with acute or convalescent COVID-19.

The chain has TRBV6-6 and TRBJ1-5, with 7 bases fitting TRBD1. This CDR3 has 14 residues. With 2 bases clipped from V and 6 bases from J, the junction kept 4 bases outside the gene matches. The germline CDR1 and CDR2 sequences are MNHNY and SVGAGI (reference sequence). The DNA for the CDR3 is TGTGCCAGCAGTTACCTGACAGGGCCTCAGCCCCAGCATTTT. Its translation: CASSYLTGPQPQHF.

The chain combines TRBV7-2 with TRBJ2-5; 10 nucleotides agree with TRBD2. Germline lookup yields CDR1 SGHTA and CDR2 FQGNSA. The CDR3 consists of 15 residues. The ends lost 5 bases at V and 2 bases at J; junction bases unmatched: 5. CDR3 nucleotides: TGTGCCAGCAGCAAAACTAGCGGGACACAAGAGACCCAGTACTTC. Protein: CASSKTSGTQETQYF. The full variable domain, its missing parts supplied by reference TRBV7-2 and TRBJ2-5, is GAGVSQSPSNKVTEKGKDVELRCDPISGHTALYWYRQSLGQGLEFLIYFQGNSAPDKSGLPSDRFSAERTGGSVSTLTIQRTQQEDSAVYLCASSKTSGTQETQYFGPGTRLLVL.

The chain links TRBV28 to TRBJ1-2; 7 bases line up with TRBD1. Germline V gives CDR1 MDHEN, CDR2 SYDVKM. Trimming removed 7 bases from V and 7 bases from J; junction bases left unmatched: 6. The CDR3 sequence is 12 residues long. CDR3 coding DNA: TGTGCCAGCACCAGGGGGTCGGGTGGCTACACCTTC. It translates to CASTRGSGGYTF.

A single count supports this clone. This chain links TRBV2 with TRBJ1-1, with D possibly being TRBD1 (5 bases). The CDR3 extends over 12 amino acids. V lost 6 bases to trimming and J lost 7 bases, with 12 bases between them. CDR1 SNHLY and CDR2 FYNNEI come from the germline V gene. The CDR3 nucleotides read TGTGCCAGCAGCCCTACAGGACATGAAGCTTTCTTT. As protein: CASSPTGHEAFF.

The rearrangement links TRBV11-2 to TRBJ2-7; 7 bases line up with TRBD2. This CDR3 spans 14 amino acids. The germline CDR1 and CDR2 sequences are SGHAT and FQNNGV. The J segment lost 2 bases and the V segment lost 4 bases, leaving 5 bases of the junction unmatched. The CDR3 bases are TGTGCCAGCAGCTGGGGGGGTAGACCCTACGAGCAGTACTTC. This encodes CASSWGGRPYEQYF.

Points on this clone: Other nucleotide sequences in the sample specify the same CDR3. The J gene is TRBJ2-7, the V gene TRBV11-2; D is uncertain. The CDR3 runs 11 residues. Trimming removed 5 bases from V and 2 bases from J, with 4 bases in between. Germline loops: CDR1 SGHAT, CDR2 FQNNGV. The CDR3 loop reads CASSPAYEQYF. The DNA for the CDR3 is TGTGCCAGCAGCCCGGCCTACGAGCAGTACTTC.

This sequence joins TRBV29-1 and TRBJ1-4; perhaps TRBD1 as D (6 bases). The germline gives CDR1 SQVTM, CDR2 ANQGSEA. V was clipped by 7 bases and J by 4 bases, with 16 bases between them. The length of the CDR3 is 14 residues. CDR3 region: CSAAAGALNEKLFF. Written as DNA, the CDR3 is TGCAGCGCTGCTGCGGGGGCCCTTAATGAAAAACTGTTTTTT.

V and J are TRBV3-1 (or the pseudogene TRBV3-2) and TRBJ1-5; a possible D gene is TRBD1 (6 bases). V lost 0 bases and J lost 6, with 15 bases in between. CDR1 and CDR2 (germline): LGHDT, YNNKEL (reference sequence). This CDR3 region has 16 residues. The DNA for the CDR3 is TGTGCCAGCAGCCAAGATCGGTGGGCAGGGGTTCAGCCCCAGCATTTT. This encodes CASSQDRWAGVQPQHF.

This clone was seen only once. This chain uses TRBV7-2 with TRBJ1-6; no clear D gene. Germline values: CDR1 SGHTA, CDR2 FQGNSA. Trimming took 3 bases from V and 0 from J, leaving 6 bases between them. The CDR3 covers 15 residues. The CDR3 coding sequence is TGTGCCAGCAGCTTCAGGTCCTCCTATAATTCACCCCTCCACTTT. It translates to CASSFRSSYNSPLHF.

This sequence joins TRBV6-4 and TRBJ1-3; D perhaps matches TRBD1 (6 bases). The V end lost 6 bases, the J end lost 4 bases, and 16 bases lay between the germline ends. Germline-derived CDR1 and CDR2 are MRHNA and SNTAGT. The CDR3 covers 15 residues. CDR3 sequence: CASSQDSGSGNTIYF. The CDR3, as DNA: TGTGCCAGCAGCCAGGACAGTGGGTCCGGAAACACCATATATTTT.

The chain couples TRBV9 to TRBJ2-1; 13 bases align to TRBD2. CDR1 is SGDLS, CDR2 YYNGEE, per germline. The CDR3 covers 16 residues. The junction had 2 bases not matched to a gene; V was cut back by 2 bases and J by 3 bases. The CDR3 sequence: CASSVGLAGLYNEQFF. In DNA, the CDR3 is TGTGCCAGCAGCGTGGGACTAGCGGGACTCTACAATGAGCAGTTCTTC.

This clone has more than one count but fewer than ten. This chain joins TRBV27 and TRBJ2-3; no reliable D call. V dropped 3 bases and J dropped 0 bases, with 10 bases sitting between them. The CDR3 is 15 residues long. From germline, CDR1 is MNHEY and CDR2 SMNVEV (reference sequence). The CDR3 protein is CASSFYGASTDTQYF. CDR3 sequence (DNA): TGTGCCAGCAGTTTTTACGGTGCTAGCACAGATACGCAGTATTTT.

This chain joins TRBV7-3 and TRBJ2-1; 7 bases fit TRBD2. After removal of 4 bases from V and 2 bases from J, the junction contained 14 bases not matched to a gene. Germline V gene data show CDR1 as SGHTA and CDR2 as FQGTGA. This CDR3 contains 18 residues. CDR3 nucleotide sequence: TGTGCCAGCAGCTCTCAACCTGGGGGGGGAGGGACCTACAATGAGCAGTTCTTC. This sequence encodes CASSSQPGGGGTYNEQFF.

The chain employs TRBV29-1 and TRBJ2-7, with TRBD1 matching 9 bases. V was clipped by 7 bases and J by 6 bases; unmatched bases: 10. This CDR3 is 13 amino acids long. Germline V lookup: CDR1 SQVTM, CDR2 ANQGSEA. CDR3 coding DNA: TGCAGCGCCCGGGGACAGGGATTGGGCGAGCAGTACTTC. Translating it yields CSARGQGLGEQYF.

The chain employs TRBV11-1 and TRBJ2-2, with a possible D match to TRBD1 (7 bases). Germline V gives CDR1 SGHAT, CDR2 FQDESV (reference sequence). The V end was cut by 5 bases, the J end by 3 bases, with 13 bases between. CDR3 size: 15 residues. The CDR3, as DNA: TGTGCCAGCAGCCTGGCCAGGGGGGACACCGGGGAGCTGTTTTTT. Protein: CASSLARGDTGELFF.

The rearrangement uses TRBV10-3 and TRBJ1-5; perhaps TRBD1 as D (5 bases). CDR1 is ENHRY and CDR2 is SYGVKD in the germline V gene. V gave up 8 bases and J gave up 5 bases, with 13 bases separating them. The CDR3 extends over 13 amino acids. The CDR3 region is CAIGGMQDQPQHF. CDR3 nucleotide sequence: TGTGCCATCGGGGGGATGCAAGATCAGCCCCAGCATTTT.

This chain uses TRBV2 with TRBJ1-6; a possible D gene is TRBD1 (5 bases). CDR1 is SNHLY, CDR2 FYNNEI, per germline. V was pared by 4 bases and J by 7 bases, with 11 bases between. The CDR3 sequence is 14 residues long. CDR3 amino acids: CASSGQGRNSPLHF. The CDR3 DNA reads TGTGCCAGCAGTGGCCAGGGAAGGAATTCACCCCTCCACTTT.